This T cell receptor (beta chain) is from a study of T-cell reconstitution after alpha-beta-depleted transplantation in children. The authors prepared the TCRbeta library with unique molecular identifiers. TCRdb independently ran MiXCR on the PCR reads; one entry per CDR3 protein. This table holds some 200,000 distinct CDR3 sequences, approximately 10% found once. This clonotype was counted ten times or more. The junction had 4 bases not matched to a gene; V was cut back by 6 bases and J by 8 bases. CDR1 is SGHTA, CDR2 FQGTGA, per germline. This CDR3 is built from 13 residues. The clonotype was recovered from a child less than two years old with acute myeloid leukemia, due to receive a stem cell transplant. The chain joins TRBV7-3 to TRBJ2-1; TRBD1 aligns across 10 bases. The sequencing here drew on PBMCs, taken before TCRalphabeta/CD19-depleted stem cell transplant. For the CDR3, the DNA is TGTGCCAGCAGTCGACAGGGGGCTGATGAGCAGTTCTTC. Its translation: CASSRQGADEQFF.